A selection of T cell receptor beta chains follows, all from one sample in a study of T cell responses to AZD1222 COVID-19 vaccine. Measured with immunoSEQ multiplex PCR; TCRdb has only the in-frame clones, and not every one. The sample has about 94,000 clones, about 88% seen once. Source: peripheral blood, taken on day 0 of AZD1222 vaccination. The receptor set was obtained from an adult in good health. Both conserved end residues are part of each CDR3.

j_call v_call cdr3_aa
TRBJ1-1 TRBV5-1 CASSLGGLLNTEAFF
TRBJ1-3 TRBV6-5 CASSRTGRGNTIYF
TRBJ1-2 TRBV18 CASSPSAPSGGRDGYTF
TRBJ2-3 TRBV4-2 CASSPSLGGEVTQYF
TRBJ2-1 TRBV5-6 CASILRGNNEQFF
TRBJ1-1 TRBV5-1 CASSSDGQGMATEAFF
TRBJ2-7 TRBV19 CASSLKYSYEQYF
TRBJ2-7 TRBV3-1/TRBV3-2 CASSRGGFSYEQYF
TRBJ1-1 TRBV6-5 CASSYSGMNTEAFF
TRBJ2-6 TRBV5-1 CASSPGTGSSGANVLTF
TRBJ2-1 TRBV30 CAWSVGSGGANEQFF
TRBJ2-7 TRBV9 CASSARPGYSYEQYF
TRBJ1-4 TRBV7-9 CASSSGQGMAEKLFF
TRBJ2-2 TRBV6-6 CASSSGGFTGELFF
TRBJ1-1 TRBV12-3/TRBV12-4 CASSLGGTKAFF
TRBJ2-3 TRBV5-1 CASSPGTSSDTQYF
TRBJ1-2 TRBV30 CAWSGSGAGGYTF
TRBJ2-7 TRBV19 CASSMRDEQYF
TRBJ1-2 TRBV6-2/TRBV6-3 CASSAQDDGYTF
TRBJ2-3 TRBV9 CASSVALAGGPPSDTQYF
TRBJ1-1 TRBV10-2 CASSESRGTEAFF
TRBJ1-6 TRBV7-8 CASSTRTTYNSPLHF
TRBJ1-2 TRBV5-1 CASSPLNTGGGGGYTF
TRBJ1-4 TRBV7-8 CASSFWADLATNEKLFF
TRBJ1-4 TRBV5-1 CASSLYLGANEKLFF
TRBJ2-5 TRBV12-1 CASSFDSGGQETQYF
TRBJ2-7 TRBV13 CASSLGGTGTYEQYF
TRBJ1-1 TRBV4-1 CASSQVGGANTEAFF
TRBJ2-7 TRBV9 CASSVGPSPGGDSYEQYF
TRBJ1-2 TRBV3-1/TRBV3-2 CASSPRTVGGYTF
TRBJ2-2 TRBV19 CASSGLRETGELFF
TRBJ1-2 TRBV28 CASTRTDFPNYGYTF
TRBJ2-7 TRBV4-1 CASSQDPQDGEQYF
TRBJ1-5 TRBV19 CASSMWEGKGNQPQHF
TRBJ1-4 TRBV5-4 CASSLKQGAGEKLFF
TRBJ1-2 TRBV6-5 CASSVPGQPGGYTF
TRBJ2-7 TRBV19 CASSPQGYEQYF
TRBJ1-2 TRBV13 CASSLGQLNYGYTF
TRBJ2-1 TRBV7-6 CASSLATASGADEQFF
TRBJ2-7 TRBV29-1 CSVEDYGTYEQYF
TRBJ2-1 TRBV19 CASSPAVSTSGKVGEQFF
TRBJ2-1 TRBV27 CASSIQGNEQFF
TRBJ1-6 TRBV5-4 CASSSELSYNSPLHF
TRBJ2-3 TRBV30 CAWSGGGSDTQYF
TRBJ1-2 TRBV4-3 CASSHLPGQTYYGYTF
TRBJ1-1 TRBV6-6 CASMRQGHGGAFF
TRBJ2-2 TRBV12-3/TRBV12-4 CASSFGTGELFF
TRBJ2-4 TRBV15 CATSRDPGEGNIQYF
TRBJ2-2 TRBV4-2 CASSQGQNTGELFF
TRBJ1-1 TRBV19 CASSMLRGRGTEAFF
TRBJ2-7 TRBV4-3 CASSPGPSGGEEQYF
TRBJ1-3 TRBV7-2 CASSSDRAGNTIYF
TRBJ2-1 TRBV25-1 CASVAYNEQFF